This T cell receptor (beta chain) was sequenced during a study of blood T cell repertoires in COVID-19. Generated by immunoSEQ multiplex PCR, the TCRdb table keeps only in-frame clones and is missing some. The sample has around 250,000 clones; around 91% are singletons. CDR1 is DFQATT and CDR2 is SNEGSKA in the germline V gene (reference sequence). Trimming took 3 bases from V and 0 from J, leaving 15 bases between them. CDR3 size: 16 residues. Enrolment of Seattle patients took place during active infection, and they were followed longitudinally. The rearrangement links TRBV20-1 to TRBJ1-3; unclear D gene. Sequencing was done on a sample of peripheral blood. The clonotype originates from a woman aged 55-70 years with COVID-19, enrolled during active disease. CDR3 sequence: CSASTVQANSGNTIYF. DNA of the CDR3: TGCAGTGCTAGTACCGTGCAGGCCAACTCTGGAAACACCATATATTTT.